The clone carrying this T cell receptor (beta chain) has a handful of counts. The entirety of the isolated RNA underwent reverse transcription, so expressed TCRB transcripts were sequenced. Using immunoSEQ multiplex PCR, the repertoire was profiled, and TCRdb retains in-frame clones only, with some absent. Among approximately 340,000 clones listed, around 16% were seen once. This entry belongs to a study of beta chain features in type 1 diabetes. Trimming stripped 3 bases from V and 1 base from J, with 10 bases between. The CDR3 is 15 residues long. Germline V CDR1 and CDR2: KGHSH, LQKENI. The sample comprised naive CD4+ T cells from blood. The source of this sequence is a woman younger than 35 in good health. The chain recombines TRBV18 with TRBJ2-1, with D perhaps TRBD1 (5 bases). The CDR3 DNA reads as TGTGCCAGCTCACCTGGACAACCTTCCTACAATGAGCAGTTCTTC. Protein product: CASSPGQPSYNEQFF.